This entry features one T cell receptor (beta chain) sequence. Its matching antigen is unknown. Naive-designated CD8 cells lacked CD45RO, were positively enriched for CCR7, and omitted terminally differentiated effector memory CD45RA+ cells. After removal of 4 bases from V and 8 bases from J, the junction contained 7 bases not matched to a gene. CDR3 length: 16 amino acids. Germline V lookup: CDR1 SEHNR, CDR2 FQNEAQ (reference sequence). The data belong to a study of shared clonotypes between healthy human individuals. Generated by immunoSEQ multiplex PCR, the TCRdb table keeps only in-frame clones and is missing some. Of a few hundred thousand clones in the sample, just under 97% are singletons; the top ten hold 0.085% to 0.11%. Study-wide findings and caveats: Compared with memory subsets, naive subsets generally had larger estimated richness.

The V and J genes are TRBV7-9 and TRBJ2-2, with TRBD2 matching over 13 bases. The sample taken for sequencing was naive CD8+ T cells sorted from blood. The origin of this receptor is a woman aged 25 to 39 in good health. CDR3 DNA sequence: TGTGCCAGCAGCTCCCGACTAGCGGGAGGCTCAGGGGAGCTGTTTTTT. Amino acid sequence: CASSSRLAGGSGELFF. Combining the CDR3 with reference TRBV7-9 and TRBJ2-2 gives the whole variable domain DTGVSQNPRHKITKRGQNVTFRCDPISEHNRLYWYRQTLGQGPEFLTYFQNEAQLEKSRLLSDRFSAERPKGSFSTLEIQRTEQGDSAMYLCASSSRLAGGSGELFFGEGSRLTVL.